This note documents a single T cell receptor beta chain sequence. Its antigen remains unknown. This record belongs to a study of CD8 T cells in ankylosing spondylitis. Study-level points and caveats: Significant enrichment of disease-linked clones was reportedly seen in matched ankylosing spondylitis synovial fluid. A subset of motif variants has previously been described in the synovial fluid and blood of reactive arthritis. What appeared characteristic of ankylosing spondylitis blood was a TCR beta motif of eight highly homologous variants.

Germline values: CDR1 LNHNV, CDR2 YYDKDF (reference sequence). The CDR3 has 17 amino acids. The germline V and J ends were trimmed by 1 base and 2 bases, with 16 bases remaining between them. Libraries of TCR beta came from quantitative 5'-RACE with molecular barcodes. MiXCR, applied by TCRdb to the 5' RACE reads, yields one record per CDR3 protein. The sample holds 380,000 or so distinct CDR3 sequences, about 20% seen once. This rearrangement joins TRBV15 to TRBJ2-3; tentatively, D is TRBD1 or TRBD2 (5 bases each). Source material: blood, either unsorted or a sorted T cell fraction (not recorded which). The sequence was obtained from a male donor with ankylosing spondylitis or in good health (not recorded which). As DNA, the CDR3 is TGTGCCACCAGCAGAGGGGGGTACCCTGTATCCACAGATACGCAGTATTTT. This sequence encodes CATSRGGYPVSTDTQYF.